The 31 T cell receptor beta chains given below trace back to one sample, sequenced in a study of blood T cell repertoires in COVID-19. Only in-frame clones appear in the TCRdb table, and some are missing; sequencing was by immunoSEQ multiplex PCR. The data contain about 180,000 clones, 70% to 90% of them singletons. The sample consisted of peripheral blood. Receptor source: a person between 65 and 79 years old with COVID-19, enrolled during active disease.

CDR3 loop: CASSIGPLRRGSAFF. The CDR3, as DNA: TGTGCCAGTAGTATAGGGCCCCTTAGAAGGGGGTCGGCTTTCTTT. This rearrangement joins TRBV19 to TRBJ1-1; D is perhaps TRBD1 (6 bases). V was clipped by 1 base and J by 11 bases, with 20 bases between them. Germline-derived CDR1 and CDR2 are LNHDA and SQIVND (reference sequence). The CDR3 loop spans 15 amino acids.

The CDR3 coding sequence is TGTGCCAGCAGCCCAACTAGCGTTAGGACAGATACGCAGTATTTT. As protein: CASSPTSVRTDTQYF. This chain uses TRBV3-1 (or the pseudogene TRBV3-2) with TRBJ2-3, with 7 bases lining up with TRBD2. This CDR3 has 15 residues. V lost 4 bases, J lost 3 bases, and 7 bases stayed unmatched. Germline V gene data show CDR1 as LGHDT and CDR2 as YNNKEL (reference sequence).

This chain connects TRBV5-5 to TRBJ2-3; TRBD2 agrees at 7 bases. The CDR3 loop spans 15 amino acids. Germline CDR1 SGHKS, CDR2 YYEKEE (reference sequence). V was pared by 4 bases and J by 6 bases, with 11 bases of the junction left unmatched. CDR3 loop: CASSRERGGWDTQYF. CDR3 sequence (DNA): TGTGCCAGCAGCCGAGAGCGGGGTGGATGGGATACGCAGTATTTT.

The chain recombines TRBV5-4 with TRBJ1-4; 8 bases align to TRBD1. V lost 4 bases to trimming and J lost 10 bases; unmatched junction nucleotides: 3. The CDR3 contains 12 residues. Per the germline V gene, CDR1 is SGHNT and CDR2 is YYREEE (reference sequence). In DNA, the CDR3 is TGTGCCAGCAGCCTCGACAGGGGAAAACTGTTTTTT. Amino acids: CASSLDRGKLFF.

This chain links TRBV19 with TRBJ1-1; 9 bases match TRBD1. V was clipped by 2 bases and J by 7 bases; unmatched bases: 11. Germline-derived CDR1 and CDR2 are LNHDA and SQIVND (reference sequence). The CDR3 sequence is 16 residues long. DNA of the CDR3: TGTGCCAGTAGTATAAGGAGACAGGGGGTCACTTTTGAAGCTTTCTTT. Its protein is CASSIRRQGVTFEAFF.

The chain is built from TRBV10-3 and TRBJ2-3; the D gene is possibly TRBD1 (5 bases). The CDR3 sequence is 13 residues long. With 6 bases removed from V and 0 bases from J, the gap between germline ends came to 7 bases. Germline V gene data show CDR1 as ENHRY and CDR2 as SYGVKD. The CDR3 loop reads CAIRGVSTDTQYF. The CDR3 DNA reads TGTGCCATCAGAGGGGTTAGCACAGATACGCAGTATTTT.

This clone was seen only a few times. CDR3 loop: CASSDGTAVDYGYTF. CDR3 bases: TGTGCCAGCAGCGATGGGACAGCTGTAGACTATGGCTACACCTTC. The rearrangement joins TRBV9 to TRBJ1-2; 7 nucleotides line up with TRBD1. Germline assignment: CDR1 SGDLS and CDR2 YYNGEE. After removal of 3 bases from V and 3 bases from J, the junction contained 8 bases not matched to a gene. The CDR3 is 15 amino acids.

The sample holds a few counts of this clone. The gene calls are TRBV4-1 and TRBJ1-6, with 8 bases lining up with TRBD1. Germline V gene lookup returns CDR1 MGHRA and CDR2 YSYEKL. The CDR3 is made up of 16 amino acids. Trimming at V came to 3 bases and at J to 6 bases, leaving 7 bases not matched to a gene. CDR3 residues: CASSHGQGPGNSPLHF. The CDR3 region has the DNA TGCGCCAGCAGCCACGGACAGGGCCCTGGTAATTCACCCCTCCACTTT.

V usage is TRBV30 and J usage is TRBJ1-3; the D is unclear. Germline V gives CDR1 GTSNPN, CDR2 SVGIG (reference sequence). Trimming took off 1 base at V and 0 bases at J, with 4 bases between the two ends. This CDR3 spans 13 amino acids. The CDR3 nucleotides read TGTGCCTGGAGTGCCCTCTCTGGAAACACCATATATTTT. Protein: CAWSALSGNTIYF.

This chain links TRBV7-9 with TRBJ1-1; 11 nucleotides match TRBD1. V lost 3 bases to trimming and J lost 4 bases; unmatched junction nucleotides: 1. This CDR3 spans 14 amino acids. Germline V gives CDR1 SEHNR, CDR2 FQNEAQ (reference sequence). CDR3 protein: CASSFGTGGTEAFF. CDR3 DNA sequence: TGTGCCAGCAGCTTTGGGACAGGGGGCACTGAAGCTTTCTTT.

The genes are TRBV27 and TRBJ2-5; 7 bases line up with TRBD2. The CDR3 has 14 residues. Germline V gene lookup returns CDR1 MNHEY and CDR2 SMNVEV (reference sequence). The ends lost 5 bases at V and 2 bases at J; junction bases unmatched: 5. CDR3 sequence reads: CASSRGLYQETQYF. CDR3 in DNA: TGTGCCAGCAGTCGGGGACTATATCAAGAGACCCAGTACTTC.

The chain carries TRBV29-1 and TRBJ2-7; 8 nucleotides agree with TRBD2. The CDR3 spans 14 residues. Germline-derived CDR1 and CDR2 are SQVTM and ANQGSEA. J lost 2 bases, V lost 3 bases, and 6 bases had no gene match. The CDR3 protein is CSVEGRGATYEQYF. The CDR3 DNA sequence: TGCAGCGTTGAGGGGCGGGGGGCTACCTACGAGCAGTACTTC.

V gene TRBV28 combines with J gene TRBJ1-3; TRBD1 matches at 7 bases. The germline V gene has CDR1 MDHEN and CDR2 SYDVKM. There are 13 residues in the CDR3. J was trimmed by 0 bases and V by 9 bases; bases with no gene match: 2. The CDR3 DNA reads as TGTGCCAGTCGGGACAGCTCTGGAAACACCATATATTTT. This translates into CASRDSSGNTIYF.

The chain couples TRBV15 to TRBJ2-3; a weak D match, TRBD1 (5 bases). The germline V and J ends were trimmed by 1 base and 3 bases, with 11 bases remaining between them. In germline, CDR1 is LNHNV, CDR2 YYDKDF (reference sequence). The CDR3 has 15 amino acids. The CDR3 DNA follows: TGTGCCACCAGCAGAGTGGTAGCAGGGACAGATACGCAGTATTTT. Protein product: CATSRVVAGTDTQYF.

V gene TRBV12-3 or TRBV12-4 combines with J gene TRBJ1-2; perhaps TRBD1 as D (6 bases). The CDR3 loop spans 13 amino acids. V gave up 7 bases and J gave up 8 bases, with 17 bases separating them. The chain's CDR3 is CASTRQALGGYTF. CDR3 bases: TGTGCCAGCACCCGACAGGCCCTCGGGGGCTACACCTTC.

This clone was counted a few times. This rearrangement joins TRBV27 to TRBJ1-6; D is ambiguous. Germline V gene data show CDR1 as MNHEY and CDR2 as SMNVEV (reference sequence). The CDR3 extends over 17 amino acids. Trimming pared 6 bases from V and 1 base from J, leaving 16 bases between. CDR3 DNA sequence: TGTGCCAGCAGGACTACGTACAGCCTATCCTATAATTCACCCCTCCACTTT. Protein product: CASRTTYSLSYNSPLHF.

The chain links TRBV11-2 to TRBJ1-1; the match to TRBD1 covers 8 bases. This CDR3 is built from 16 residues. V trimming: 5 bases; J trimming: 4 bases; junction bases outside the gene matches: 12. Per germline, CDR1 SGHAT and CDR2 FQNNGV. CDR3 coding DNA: TGTGCCAGCAGCCCCCCCGTAGGCAGGGGGCTCACTGAAGCTTTCTTT. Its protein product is CASSPPVGRGLTEAFF.

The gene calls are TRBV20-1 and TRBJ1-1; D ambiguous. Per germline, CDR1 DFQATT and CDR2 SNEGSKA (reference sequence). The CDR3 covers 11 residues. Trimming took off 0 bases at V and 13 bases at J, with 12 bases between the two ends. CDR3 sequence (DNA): TGCAGTGCTAGAGATGGCGGGGTGGGTTTCTTT. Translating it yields CSARDGGVGFF.

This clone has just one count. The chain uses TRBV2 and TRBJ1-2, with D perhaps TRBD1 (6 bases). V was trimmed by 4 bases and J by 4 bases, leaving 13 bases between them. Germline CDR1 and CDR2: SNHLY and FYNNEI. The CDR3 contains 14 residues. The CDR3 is CASSAQGGGYGYTF. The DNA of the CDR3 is TGTGCCAGCAGTGCACAGGGTGGCGGCTATGGCTACACCTTC.

The DNA of the CDR3 is TGTGCCTGGAGACGCCGGGACAGGGGGACATACGGGACTAGCGTTTCCTACGAGCAGTACTTC. This gives the protein CAWRRRDRGTYGTSVSYEQYF. V and J are TRBV30 and TRBJ2-7, with D tentatively TRBD1 (11 bases). Germline loops: CDR1 GTSNPN, CDR2 SVGIG (reference sequence). The V end lost 3 bases, the J end lost 1 base, and 34 bases lay between the germline ends. The CDR3 sequence is 21 residues long.

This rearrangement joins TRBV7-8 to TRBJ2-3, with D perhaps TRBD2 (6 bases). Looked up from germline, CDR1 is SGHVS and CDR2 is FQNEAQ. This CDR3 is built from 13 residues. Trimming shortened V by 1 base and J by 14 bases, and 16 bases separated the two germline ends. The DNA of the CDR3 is TGTGCCAGCAGCTTAGATACCGGGACTTGGCTGTATTTT. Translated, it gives CASSLDTGTWLYF.

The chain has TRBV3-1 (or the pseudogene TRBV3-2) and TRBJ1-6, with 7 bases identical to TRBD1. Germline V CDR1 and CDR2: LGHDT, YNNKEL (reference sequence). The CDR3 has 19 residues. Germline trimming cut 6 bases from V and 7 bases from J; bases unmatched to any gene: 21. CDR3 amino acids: CASSTDRAGRGTLNSPLHF. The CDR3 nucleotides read TGTGCCAGCAGTACAGACAGGGCCGGAAGGGGTACCCTCAATTCACCCCTCCACTTT.

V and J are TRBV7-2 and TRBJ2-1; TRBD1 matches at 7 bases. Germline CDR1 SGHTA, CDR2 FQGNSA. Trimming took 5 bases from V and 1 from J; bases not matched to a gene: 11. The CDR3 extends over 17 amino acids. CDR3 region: CASSAVRGPPSYNEQFF. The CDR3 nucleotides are TGTGCCAGCAGCGCAGTGAGGGGGCCGCCTTCCTACAATGAGCAGTTCTTC.

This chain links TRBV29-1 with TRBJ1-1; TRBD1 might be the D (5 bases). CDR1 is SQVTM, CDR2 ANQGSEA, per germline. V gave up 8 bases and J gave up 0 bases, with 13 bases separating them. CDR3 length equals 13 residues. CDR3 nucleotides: TGCAGCTTCAACAGGTTAATGAACACTGAAGCTTTCTTT. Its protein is CSFNRLMNTEAFF. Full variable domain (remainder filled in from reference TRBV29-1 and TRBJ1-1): SAVISQKPSRDICQRGTSLTIQCQVDSQVTMMFWYRQQPGQSLTLIATANQGSEATYESGFVIDKFPISRPNLTFSTLTVSNMSPEDSSIYLCSFNRLMNTEAFFGQGTRLTVV.

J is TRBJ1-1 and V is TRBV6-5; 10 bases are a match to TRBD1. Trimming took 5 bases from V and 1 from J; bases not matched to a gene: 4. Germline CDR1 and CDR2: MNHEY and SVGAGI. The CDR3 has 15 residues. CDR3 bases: TGTGCCAGCAGTAAGAGGACAGGGGGGAACACTGAAGCTTTCTTT. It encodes CASSKRTGGNTEAFF.

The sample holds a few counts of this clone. The CDR3 loop reads CASSGEIAAGYEQYF. CDR3 DNA: TGTGCCAGCTCAGGGGAAATAGCAGCGGGCTACGAGCAGTACTTC. The chain has TRBV18 and TRBJ2-7, with D possibly TRBD2 on 6 matching bases. CDR3 length: 15 residues. The germline V and J ends were trimmed by 5 bases and 3 bases, with 17 bases remaining between them. The germline V gene encodes CDR1 KGHSH and CDR2 LQKENI.

Here the CDR3 DNA reads TGTGCCAGTAGAGGGCTAGCGCTCAATGAGCAGTTCTTC. Amino acids: CASRGLALNEQFF. V and J are TRBV11-2 and TRBJ2-1; a possible D gene is TRBD2 (6 bases). The germline gives CDR1 SGHAT, CDR2 FQNNGV. CDR3 size: 13 residues. Trimming cost V 9 bases and J 6 bases, with 15 bases left between them.

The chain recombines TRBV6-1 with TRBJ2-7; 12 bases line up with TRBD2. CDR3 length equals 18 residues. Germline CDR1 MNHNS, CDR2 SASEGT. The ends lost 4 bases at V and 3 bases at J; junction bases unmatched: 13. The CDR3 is CASSVTSGSSSPLYEQYF. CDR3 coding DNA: TGTGCCAGCAGTGTGACTAGCGGGAGCTCCTCACCCCTCTACGAGCAGTACTTC.

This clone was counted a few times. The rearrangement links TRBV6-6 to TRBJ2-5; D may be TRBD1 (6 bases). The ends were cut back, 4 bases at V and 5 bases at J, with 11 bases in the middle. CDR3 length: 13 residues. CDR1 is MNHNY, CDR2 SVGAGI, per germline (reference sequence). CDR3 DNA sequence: TGTGCCAGCAGTTCTAACAGGGTGGAGACCCAGTACTTC. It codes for CASSSNRVETQYF.

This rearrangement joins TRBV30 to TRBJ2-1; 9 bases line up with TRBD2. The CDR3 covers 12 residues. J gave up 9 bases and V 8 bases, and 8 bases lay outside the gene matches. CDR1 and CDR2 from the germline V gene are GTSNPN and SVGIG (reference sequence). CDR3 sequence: CAVISGSFEQFF. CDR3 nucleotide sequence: TGTGCCGTAATTAGCGGGAGCTTTGAGCAGTTCTTC.

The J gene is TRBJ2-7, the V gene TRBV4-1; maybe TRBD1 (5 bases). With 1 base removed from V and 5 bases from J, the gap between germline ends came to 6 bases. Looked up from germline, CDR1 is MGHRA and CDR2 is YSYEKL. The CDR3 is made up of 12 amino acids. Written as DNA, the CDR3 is TGCGCCAGCAGCCAAGGGGGCCACGAGCAGTACTTC. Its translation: CASSQGGHEQYF.